Listed below are T cell receptor beta chains from one sample, sequenced in a study of cytomegalovirus exposure and HLA in healthy donors. Assay: immunoSEQ multiplex PCR; the TCRdb copy retains only in-frame clones and omits some. The table records 150,000 or so clones, around four fifths of them present only once. Sequencing was carried out using PBMCs. The receptors derive from a woman in her thirties or forties in good health and CMV-seronegative. CDR3s leave out the opening cysteine and the closing phenylalanine or tryptophan. D genes are given only for firm matches.

D gene: NA
V gene: TRBV10-2
J gene: TRBJ2-3
CDR3 protein: TSSDVGGRGNTQY

D gene: NA
V gene: TRBV6-7
J gene: TRBJ1-4
CDR3 protein: AILIVLDGGLF

D gene: NA
V gene: TRBV6-5
J gene: TRBJ1-1
CDR3 protein: ASTTPGVYTEAF

D gene: NA
V gene: TRBV6-5
J gene: TRBJ1-1
CDR3 protein: ASSYSRYRDTEAF

D gene: TRBD2
V gene: TRBV29-1
J gene: TRBJ2-3
CDR3 protein: VATSGIFLGTDTQY

D gene: NA
V gene: TRBV6-1
J gene: TRBJ1-1
CDR3 protein: ASKFLLGGTEAF

D gene: NA
V gene: TRBV5-5
J gene: TRBJ1-3
CDR3 protein: ASSPNMISGNTIY

D gene: NA
V gene: TRBV28
J gene: TRBJ1-1
CDR3 protein: ASSPQGRRTEAF

D gene: NA
V gene: TRBV15
J gene: TRBJ2-4
CDR3 protein: ATSFELAKNIQY

D gene: NA
V gene: TRBV27
J gene: TRBJ1-5
CDR3 protein: ASSRTGSNQPQH

D gene: NA
V gene: TRBV5-6
J gene: TRBJ2-1
CDR3 protein: ASSLGGWPNEQF

D gene: NA
V gene: TRBV6-6
J gene: TRBJ1-2
CDR3 protein: ASSYEGILRYGYT

D gene: TRBD2
V gene: TRBV28
J gene: TRBJ2-7
CDR3 protein: ASSLFRLAGEGEQY

D gene: TRBD1
V gene: TRBV18
J gene: TRBJ1-2
CDR3 protein: ASSPQTGEYGYGYT

D gene: TRBD1
V gene: TRBV27
J gene: TRBJ1-4
CDR3 protein: ASSWDRRKLF

D gene: NA
V gene: TRBV28
J gene: TRBJ2-5
CDR3 protein: ASSQSLGMETQY

D gene: NA
V gene: TRBV4-3
J gene: TRBJ2-4
CDR3 protein: ASSQVSITKSLAKNIQY

D gene: NA
V gene: TRBV29-1
J gene: TRBJ1-5
CDR3 protein: SVGATVNQPQH

D gene: TRBD1
V gene: TRBV29-1
J gene: TRBJ2-6
CDR3 protein: SATPGQGSSGANVLT

D gene: TRBD1
V gene: TRBV5-4
J gene: TRBJ1-4
CDR3 protein: ASSSRTGVEKLF

D gene: NA
V gene: TRBV5-6
J gene: TRBJ2-1
CDR3 protein: ASSLAVREFYNEQF

D gene: NA
V gene: TRBV27
J gene: TRBJ1-1
CDR3 protein: ASSFYRGNTEAF

D gene: TRBD1
V gene: TRBV9
J gene: TRBJ1-2
CDR3 protein: ASSVEGFLGDRPNYGYT

D gene: TRBD2
V gene: TRBV15
J gene: TRBJ2-2
CDR3 protein: ATSRESAGSGELF

D gene: NA
V gene: TRBV27
J gene: TRBJ1-1
CDR3 protein: ASSSGRAATEAF

D gene: NA
V gene: TRBV28
J gene: TRBJ2-7
CDR3 protein: ASSFATGPYEQY

D gene: NA
V gene: TRBV28
J gene: TRBJ1-5
CDR3 protein: ASQGSSSQPQH

D gene: TRBD1
V gene: TRBV4-3
J gene: TRBJ2-7
CDR3 protein: ASSPGTGASYEQY

D gene: NA
V gene: TRBV7-6
J gene: TRBJ2-7
CDR3 protein: ASSLAGSPIYEQY

D gene: NA
V gene: TRBV18
J gene: TRBJ2-5
CDR3 protein: ASSPPERSGTQY

D gene: NA
V gene: TRBV29-1
J gene: TRBJ1-1
CDR3 protein: SLPVNTEAF

D gene: NA
V gene: TRBV23-1
J gene: TRBJ2-5
CDR3 protein: ASSAGAQETQY